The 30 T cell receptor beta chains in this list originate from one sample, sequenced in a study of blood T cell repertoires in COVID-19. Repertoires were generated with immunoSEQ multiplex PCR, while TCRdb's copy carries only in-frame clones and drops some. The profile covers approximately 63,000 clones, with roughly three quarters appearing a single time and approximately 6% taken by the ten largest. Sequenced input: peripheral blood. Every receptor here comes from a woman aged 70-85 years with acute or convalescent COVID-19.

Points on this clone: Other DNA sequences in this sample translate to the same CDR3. The CDR3: CASSLGTVTDTQYF. DNA of the CDR3: TGCGCCAGCAGCTTAGGGACTGTCACAGATACGCAGTATTTT. This sequence joins TRBV5-1 and TRBJ2-3; weak D call: TRBD2 (6 bases). Deletions cut 2 bases from V and 2 bases from J, with 9 bases between. Germline CDR1 is SGHRS and CDR2 is YFSETQ. This CDR3 comprises 14 residues.

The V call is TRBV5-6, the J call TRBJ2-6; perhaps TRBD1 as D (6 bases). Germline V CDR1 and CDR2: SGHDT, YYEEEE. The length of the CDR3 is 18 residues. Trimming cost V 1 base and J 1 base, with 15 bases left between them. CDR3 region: CASSLRQAGFSGANVLTF. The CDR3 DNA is TGTGCCAGCAGCTTGAGACAGGCGGGTTTTTCTGGGGCCAACGTCCTGACTTTC.

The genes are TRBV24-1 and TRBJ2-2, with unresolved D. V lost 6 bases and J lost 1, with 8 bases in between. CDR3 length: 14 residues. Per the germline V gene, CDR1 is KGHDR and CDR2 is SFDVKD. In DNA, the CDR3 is TGTGCCACCAGTACACGCGGGAACACCGGGGAGCTGTTTTTT. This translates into CATSTRGNTGELFF.

DNA of the CDR3: TGTGCCAGCAGCAAGGGACAGGGGGACACTGAAGCTTTCTTT. Translated: CASSKGQGDTEAFF. The rearrangement joins TRBV5-4 to TRBJ1-1; 11 bases match TRBD1. CDR3 size: 14 residues. Germline CDR1 is SGHNT and CDR2 is YYREEE (reference sequence). The V and J ends lost 4 bases and 3 bases, in that order; junction bases with no gene match: 2.

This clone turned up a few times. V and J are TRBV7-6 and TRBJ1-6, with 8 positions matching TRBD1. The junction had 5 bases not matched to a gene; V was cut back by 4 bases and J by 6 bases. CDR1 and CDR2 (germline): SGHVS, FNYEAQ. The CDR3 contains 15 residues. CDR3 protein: CASSSDRGGNSPLHF. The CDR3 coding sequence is TGTGCCAGCAGCTCAGACAGGGGAGGTAATTCACCCCTCCACTTT.

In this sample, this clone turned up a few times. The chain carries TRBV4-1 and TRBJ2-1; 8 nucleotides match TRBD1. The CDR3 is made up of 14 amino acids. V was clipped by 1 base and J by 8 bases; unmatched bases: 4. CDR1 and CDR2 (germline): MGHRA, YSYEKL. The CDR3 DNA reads TGCGCCAGCAGCCAAGTAACAGGGGGTGATGAGCAGTTCTTC. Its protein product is CASSQVTGGDEQFF.

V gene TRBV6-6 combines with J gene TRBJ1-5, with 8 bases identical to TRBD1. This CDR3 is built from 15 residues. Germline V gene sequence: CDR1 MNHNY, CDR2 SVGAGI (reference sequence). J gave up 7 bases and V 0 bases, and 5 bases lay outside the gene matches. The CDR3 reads CASSYSLGTGQPQHF. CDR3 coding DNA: TGTGCCAGCAGTTACTCTCTCGGGACAGGCCAGCCCCAGCATTTT.

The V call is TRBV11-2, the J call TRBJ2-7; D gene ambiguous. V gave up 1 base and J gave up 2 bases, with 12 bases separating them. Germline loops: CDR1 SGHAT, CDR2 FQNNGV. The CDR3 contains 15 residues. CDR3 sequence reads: CASSLAPGSTYEQYF. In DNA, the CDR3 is TGTGCCAGCAGCTTAGCCCCGGGTTCAACCTACGAGCAGTACTTC.

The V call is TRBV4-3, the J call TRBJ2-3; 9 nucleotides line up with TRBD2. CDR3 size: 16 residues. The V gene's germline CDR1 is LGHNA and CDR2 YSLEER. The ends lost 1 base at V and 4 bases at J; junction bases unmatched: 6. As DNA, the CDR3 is TGCGCCAGCAGCCAAGTTCGGGGACTAGCCCCAGATACGCAGTATTTT. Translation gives CASSQVRGLAPDTQYF.

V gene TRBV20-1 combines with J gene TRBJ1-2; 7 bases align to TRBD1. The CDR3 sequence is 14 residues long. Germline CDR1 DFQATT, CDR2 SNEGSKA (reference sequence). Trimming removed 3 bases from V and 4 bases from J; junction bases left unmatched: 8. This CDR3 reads CSASEDAGGYGYTF. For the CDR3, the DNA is TGCAGTGCTAGTGAAGACGCAGGGGGCTATGGCTACACCTTC.

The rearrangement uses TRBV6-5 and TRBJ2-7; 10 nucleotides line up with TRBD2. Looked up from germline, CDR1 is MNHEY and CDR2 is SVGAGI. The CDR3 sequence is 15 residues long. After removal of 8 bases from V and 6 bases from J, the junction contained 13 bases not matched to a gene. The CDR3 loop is CASQAGTSGVGEQYF. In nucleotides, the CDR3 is TGTGCCAGCCAGGCGGGAACTAGCGGGGTTGGCGAGCAGTACTTC.

DNA of the CDR3: TGTGCCAGCAGGGCCCGAACCAACTCCTACGAGCAGTACTTC. Its protein is CASRARTNSYEQYF. This sequence joins TRBV6-6 and TRBJ2-7, with D unclear. The V gene lost 6 bases and the J gene lost 0 bases, with 12 bases spanning the gap. Germline CDR1 is MNHNY and CDR2 is SVGAGI (reference sequence). CDR3 size: 14 residues.

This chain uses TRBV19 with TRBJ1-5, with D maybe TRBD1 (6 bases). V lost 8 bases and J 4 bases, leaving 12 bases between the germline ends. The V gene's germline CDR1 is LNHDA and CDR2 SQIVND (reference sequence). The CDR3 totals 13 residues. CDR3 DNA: TGTGCCAGTGGAAGGACAGTTAATCAGCCCCAGCATTTT. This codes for CASGRTVNQPQHF.

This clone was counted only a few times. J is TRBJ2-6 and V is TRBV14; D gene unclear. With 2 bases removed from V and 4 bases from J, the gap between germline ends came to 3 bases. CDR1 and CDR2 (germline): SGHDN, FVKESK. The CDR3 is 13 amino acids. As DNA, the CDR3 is TGTGCCAGCAGCCAAAGCGGGGCCAACGTCCTGACTTTC. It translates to CASSQSGANVLTF.

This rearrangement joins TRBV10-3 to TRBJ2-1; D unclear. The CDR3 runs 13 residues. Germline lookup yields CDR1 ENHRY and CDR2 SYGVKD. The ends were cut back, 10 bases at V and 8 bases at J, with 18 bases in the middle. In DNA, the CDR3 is TGTGCCACCGCTTTCAGACTTGAGGATGAGCAGTTCTTC. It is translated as CATAFRLEDEQFF.

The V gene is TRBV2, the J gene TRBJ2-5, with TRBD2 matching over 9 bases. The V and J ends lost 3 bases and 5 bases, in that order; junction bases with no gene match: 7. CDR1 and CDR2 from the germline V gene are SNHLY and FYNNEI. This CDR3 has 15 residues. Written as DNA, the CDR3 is TGTGCCAGCAGTGAGAGTGCGGGGGGGCCGGAGACCCAGTACTTC. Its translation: CASSESAGGPETQYF.

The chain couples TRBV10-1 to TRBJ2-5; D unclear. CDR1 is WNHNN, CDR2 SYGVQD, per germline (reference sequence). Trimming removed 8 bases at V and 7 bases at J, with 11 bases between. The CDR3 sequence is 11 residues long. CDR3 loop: CASHAQRTQYF. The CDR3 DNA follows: TGCGCCAGCCACGCGCAGCGGACCCAGTACTTC.

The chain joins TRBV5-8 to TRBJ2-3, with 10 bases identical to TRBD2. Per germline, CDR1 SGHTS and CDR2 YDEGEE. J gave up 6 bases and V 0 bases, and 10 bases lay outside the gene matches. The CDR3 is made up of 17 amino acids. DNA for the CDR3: TGTGCCAGCAGCTTGGTGTCGTCTAGCGGGGGTTGGGATACGCAGTATTTT. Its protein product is CASSLVSSSGGWDTQYF.

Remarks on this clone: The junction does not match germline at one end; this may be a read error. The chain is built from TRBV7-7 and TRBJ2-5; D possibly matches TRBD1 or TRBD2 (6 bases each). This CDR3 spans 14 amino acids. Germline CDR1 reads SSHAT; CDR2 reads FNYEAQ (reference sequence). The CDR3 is CASSLGGTQETQYF. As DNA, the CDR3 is TGTGCTAGCAGCTTAGGGGGGACACAAGAGACCCAGTACTTC.

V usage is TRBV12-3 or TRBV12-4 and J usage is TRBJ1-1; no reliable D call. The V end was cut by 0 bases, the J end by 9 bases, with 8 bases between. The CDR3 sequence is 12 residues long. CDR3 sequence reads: CASSLAEGKAFF. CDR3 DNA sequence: TGTGCCAGCAGTTTAGCGGAGGGAAAAGCTTTCTTT.

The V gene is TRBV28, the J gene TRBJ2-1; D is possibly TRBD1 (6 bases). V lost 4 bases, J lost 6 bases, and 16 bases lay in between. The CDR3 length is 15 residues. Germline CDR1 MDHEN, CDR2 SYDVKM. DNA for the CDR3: TGTGCCAGCAGTTCGAATCACAACAGGGTCAATGAGCAGTTCTTC. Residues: CASSSNHNRVNEQFF.

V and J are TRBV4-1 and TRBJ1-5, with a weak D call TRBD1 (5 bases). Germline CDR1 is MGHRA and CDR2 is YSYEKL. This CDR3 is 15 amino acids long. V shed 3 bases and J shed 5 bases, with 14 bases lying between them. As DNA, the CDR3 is TGCGCCAGCAGCCAGCACGGGACTGCCGATCAGCCCCAGCATTTT. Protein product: CASSQHGTADQPQHF.

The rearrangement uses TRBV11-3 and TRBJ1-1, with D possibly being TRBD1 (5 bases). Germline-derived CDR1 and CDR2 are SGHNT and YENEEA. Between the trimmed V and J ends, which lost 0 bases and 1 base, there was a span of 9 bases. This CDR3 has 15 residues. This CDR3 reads CASSLDGAGNTEAFF. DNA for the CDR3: TGTGCCAGCAGCTTAGATGGGGCAGGGAACACTGAAGCTTTCTTT.

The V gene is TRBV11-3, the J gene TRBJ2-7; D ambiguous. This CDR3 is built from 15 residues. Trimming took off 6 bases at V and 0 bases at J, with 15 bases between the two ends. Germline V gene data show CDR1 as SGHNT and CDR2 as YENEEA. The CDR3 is CASSGLAEYSYEQYF. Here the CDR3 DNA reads TGTGCCAGCAGTGGCCTGGCGGAATACTCCTACGAGCAGTACTTC.

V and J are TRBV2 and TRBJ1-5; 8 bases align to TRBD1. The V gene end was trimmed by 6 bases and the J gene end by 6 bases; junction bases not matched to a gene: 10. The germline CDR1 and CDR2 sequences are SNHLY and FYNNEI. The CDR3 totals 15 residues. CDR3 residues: CASRVDRANFQPQHF. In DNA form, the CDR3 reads TGTGCCAGCAGAGTGGACAGGGCAAATTTTCAGCCCCAGCATTTT.

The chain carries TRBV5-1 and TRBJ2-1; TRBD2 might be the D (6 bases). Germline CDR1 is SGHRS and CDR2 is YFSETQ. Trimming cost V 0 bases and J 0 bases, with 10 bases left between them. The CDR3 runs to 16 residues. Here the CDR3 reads CASSLEAGSSYNEQFF. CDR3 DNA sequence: TGCGCCAGCAGCTTGGAGGCGGGGAGCTCCTACAATGAGCAGTTCTTC.

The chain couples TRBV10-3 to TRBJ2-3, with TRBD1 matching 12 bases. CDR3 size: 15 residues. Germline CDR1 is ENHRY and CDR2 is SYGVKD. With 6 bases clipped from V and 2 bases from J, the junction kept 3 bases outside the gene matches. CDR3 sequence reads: CAISLGQGATDTQYF. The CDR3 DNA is TGTGCCATCAGCTTGGGACAGGGGGCCACAGATACGCAGTATTTT.

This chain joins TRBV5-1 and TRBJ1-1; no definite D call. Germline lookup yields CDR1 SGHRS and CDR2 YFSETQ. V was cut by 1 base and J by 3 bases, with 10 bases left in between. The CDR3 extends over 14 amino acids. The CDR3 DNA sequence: TGCGCCAGCAGCTTGAGTGCGAGGCACACTGAAGCTTTCTTT. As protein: CASSLSARHTEAFF. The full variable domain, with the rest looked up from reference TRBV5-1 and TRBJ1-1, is KAGVTQTPRYLIKTRGQQVTLSCSPISGHRSVSWYQQTPGQGLQFLFEYFSETQRNKGNFPGRFSGRQFSNSRSEMNVSTLELGDSALYLCASSLSARHTEAFFGQGTRLTVV.

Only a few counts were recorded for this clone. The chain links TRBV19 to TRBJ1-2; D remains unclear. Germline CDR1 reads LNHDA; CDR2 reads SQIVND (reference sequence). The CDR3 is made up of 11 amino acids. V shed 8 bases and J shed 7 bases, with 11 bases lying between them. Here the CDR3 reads CASRREGGYTF. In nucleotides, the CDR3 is TGTGCCAGTCGGAGGGAGGGTGGCTACACCTTC.

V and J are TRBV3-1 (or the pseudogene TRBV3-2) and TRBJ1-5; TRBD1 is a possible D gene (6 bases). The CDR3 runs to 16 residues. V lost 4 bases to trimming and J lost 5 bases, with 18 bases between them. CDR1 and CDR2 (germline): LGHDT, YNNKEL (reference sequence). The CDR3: CASSLRTGSGDQPQHF. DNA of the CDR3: TGTGCCAGCAGCCTCAGAACAGGGTCGGGCGATCAGCCCCAGCATTTT.